This T cell receptor beta chain was captured by sequencing in a study of T-cell reconstitution after alpha-beta-depleted transplantation in children. V lost 0 bases, J lost 5 bases, and 14 bases lay in between. In germline, CDR1 is SEHNR, CDR2 FQNEAQ (reference sequence). This CDR3 is 16 amino acids long. The study's findings and limits: From newly produced T cells came most of the T-cell counts and diversity one year after transplant. After transplant, high TCRbeta diversity at day 60 in some patients arose from surviving recipient T cells and thymic progenitors.

This clonotype was picked up a small number of times. Its antigen is not known. It was with unique molecular identifiers that the TCRbeta library was prepared. TCRdb analysed the PCR reads with MiXCR anew, one entry per CDR3 protein. Of 100,000 to 120,000 distinct CDR3 sequences in the sample, around 6.4% are singletons; the top ten hold more than 20%. The clonotype originates from a male patient under 10 years old who had a stem cell transplant for acute lymphoblastic leukemia, so the T cells may come from the graft donor. The specimen was PBMCs, mostly from graft donor cells, collected 360 days after TCRalphabeta/CD19-depleted stem cell transplant. The rearrangement joins TRBV7-9 to TRBJ2-1, with D perhaps being TRBD1 or TRBD2 (5 bases each). The CDR3 bases are TGTGCCAGCAGCTTAGCGGCAGGGAGAGTGAACAATGAGCAGTTCTTC. This translates into CASSLAAGRVNNEQFF.